This T cell receptor (beta chain) was sequenced in a study of yellow fever vaccine responses in identical twins. Study findings and constraints: A vaccine T cell response that seemed partly convergent and partly personalized was reported in twins.

TCRdb used MiXCR to reprocess the RT-PCR reads, holding one entry per CDR3 protein. The table shows 35,000 or so distinct CDR3 sequences, with roughly three fifths occurring only once. This CDR3 is 14 amino acids long. The germline V gene encodes CDR1 SGHDT and CDR2 YYEEEE. Deletions cut 6 bases from V and 0 bases from J, with 13 bases between. Comments on this clonotype: Antigen: not known.

The genes are TRBV5-6 and TRBJ2-7; possibly TRBD1 for D (5 bases). The input for sequencing was T cells from blood (PBMCs), unsorted or a sorted subset (not recorded which), taken before or after yellow fever vaccination (not recorded which). This clonotype was sampled from a woman aged 18-29 years who received the yellow fever vaccine. In DNA, the CDR3 is TGTGCCAGCACCAGGGCATCGAGCTCCTACGAGCAGTACGTC. Protein sequence: CASTRASSSYEQYV.